Given below is one T cell receptor beta chain in context. Trimming shortened V by 3 bases and J by 5 bases, and 14 bases separated the two germline ends. The length of the CDR3 is 14 residues. Per the germline V gene, CDR1 is SGHDN and CDR2 is FVKESK. Using immunoSEQ multiplex PCR, the repertoire was profiled, and TCRdb retains in-frame clones only, with some absent. The profile shows roughly 50,000 clones, around 84% of them singletons. These data belong to a study of blood T cell repertoires in COVID-19. Across the study: The cDNA or gDNA used as material had been derived from T cells, B-cell-depleted T cells, or PBMCs.

The sample consisted of peripheral blood. This receptor was identified in a man in his 70s with acute or convalescent COVID-19. The rearrangement uses TRBV14 and TRBJ2-7; tentative D call: TRBD2 (5 bases). In DNA form, the CDR3 reads TGTGCCAGCAGCCATGGACTCGCATCGCACGAGCAGTACGTC. The encoded protein is CASSHGLASHEQYV.